The 30 T cell receptor beta chains listed next were all sequenced from one sample in a study of blood T cell repertoires in COVID-19. Libraries were prepared by immunoSEQ multiplex PCR; TCRdb keeps only in-frame clonotypes and omits some of them. The sample has fewer than 250,000 clones; around 78% are singletons. Sequencing was done on a sample of peripheral blood. The receptor set was obtained from a woman in her 70s with active or convalescent COVID-19.

The rearrangement uses TRBV7-2 and TRBJ1-3; D remains ambiguous. This CDR3 is built from 12 residues. Germline CDR1 and CDR2: SGHTA and FQGNSA. Trimming removed 3 bases at V and 9 bases at J, with 9 bases between. CDR3 coding DNA: TGTGCCAGCAGCTTCTCGGGGAGCACCATATATTTT. This sequence encodes CASSFSGSTIYF.

This sequence joins TRBV6-2 or TRBV6-3 and TRBJ1-6; 7 nucleotides agree with TRBD1. This CDR3 contains 16 residues. CDR1 and CDR2 from the germline V gene are MNHEY and SVGEGT. J gave up 8 bases and V 0 bases, and 7 bases lay outside the gene matches. In DNA form, the CDR3 reads TGTGCCAGCAGTTACTCTTTCCGGGACAGATATTCACCCCTCCACTTT. Protein: CASSYSFRDRYSPLHF.

This chain connects TRBV18 to TRBJ1-1, with 8 bases identical to TRBD1. In germline, CDR1 is KGHSH, CDR2 LQKENI. The CDR3 runs to 16 residues. V was pared by 3 bases and J by 4 bases, with 10 bases of the junction left unmatched. The CDR3, as DNA: TGTGCCAGCTCACCGGGGCCAGGGGGCGAGGGCACTGAAGCTTTCTTT. It codes for CASSPGPGGEGTEAFF.

The chain carries TRBV2 and TRBJ2-7; D is perhaps TRBD1 (5 bases). The CDR3 consists of 14 residues. Germline CDR1 is SNHLY and CDR2 is FYNNEI. V dropped 7 bases and J dropped 0 bases, with 13 bases sitting between them. The CDR3 bases are TGTGCCAGCACTCCCAGGGCAACCTCCTACGAGCAGTACTTC. Translation: CASTPRATSYEQYF.

The rearrangement joins TRBV4-3 to TRBJ2-7; D may be TRBD1 (5 bases). Germline V gives CDR1 LGHNA, CDR2 YSLEER. Trimming stripped 1 base from V and 4 bases from J, with 17 bases between. The CDR3 has 16 amino acids. The CDR3 bases are TGCGCCAGCAGCCAAGCACATAGGACACAGGTTTACGAGCAGTACTTC. Translation gives CASSQAHRTQVYEQYF.

The rearrangement uses TRBV11-2 and TRBJ2-1, with TRBD2 as a possible D gene (7 bases). Germline loops: CDR1 SGHAT, CDR2 FQNNGV. The ends were cut back, 5 bases at V and 5 bases at J, with 13 bases in the middle. The CDR3 runs to 14 residues. CDR3 bases: TGTGCCAGCAGCCCTAGAGGGGGGGACAATGAGCAGTTCTTC. This sequence encodes CASSPRGGDNEQFF.

As DNA, the CDR3 is TGTGCCAGCAGCCCCATAGGTAGCGGGAGGTCGGTAGATACGCAGTATTTT. Translating gives CASSPIGSGRSVDTQYF. The chain couples TRBV3-1 (or the pseudogene TRBV3-2) to TRBJ2-3; 10 bases map to TRBD2. The CDR3 is made up of 17 amino acids. The trim removed 4 bases at V and 5 bases at J, leaving 12 bases unmatched. Per the germline V gene, CDR1 is LGHDT and CDR2 is YNNKEL (reference sequence).

This clone turned up a few times. The rearrangement links TRBV6-5 to TRBJ1-3; D unresolved. Trimming cost V 7 bases and J 7 bases, with 17 bases left between them. Germline V CDR1 and CDR2: MNHEY, SVGAGI. This CDR3 has 14 amino acids. CDR3 DNA: TGTGCCAGCACCCCGACGGTCCCCGGGAACACCATATATTTT. It encodes CASTPTVPGNTIYF.

The gene calls are TRBV5-1 and TRBJ2-3; TRBD1 aligns across 11 bases. The CDR3 totals 16 residues. In germline, CDR1 is SGHRS, CDR2 YFSETQ. J gave up 2 bases and V 4 bases, and 6 bases lay outside the gene matches. CDR3 nucleotide sequence: TGCGCCAGCAGCCGTTCGGGACAGGGGGACACAGATACGCAGTATTTT. This gives the protein CASSRSGQGDTDTQYF.

The chain uses TRBV4-3 and TRBJ2-1, with TRBD2 identical over 11 bases. The CDR3 extends over 17 amino acids. Germline trimming cut 1 base from V and 5 bases from J; bases unmatched to any gene: 7. The germline CDR1 and CDR2 sequences are LGHNA and YSLEER. The CDR3 DNA reads as TGCGCCAGCAGCCAAGGAGGGGGACTAGCGGCGAACAATGAGCAGTTCTTC. Protein product: CASSQGGGLAANNEQFF.

This chain connects TRBV19 to TRBJ1-4; D may be TRBD1 (6 bases). CDR3 length equals 15 residues. With 4 bases removed from V and 5 bases from J, the gap between germline ends came to 14 bases. Germline V gene sequence: CDR1 LNHDA, CDR2 SQIVND (reference sequence). CDR3 in DNA: TGTGCCAGTAGTACCCCGGGGGGCCTGAATGAAAAACTGTTTTTT. Translated, it gives CASSTPGGLNEKLFF.

This chain links TRBV28 with TRBJ1-2, with TRBD1 matching over 7 bases. V was clipped by 9 bases and J by 5 bases; unmatched bases: 9. CDR1 and CDR2 from the germline V gene are MDHEN and SYDVKM. CDR3 length: 13 amino acids. The CDR3 bases are TGTGCCAGTTTATCGGGACAGCATTATGGCTACACCTTC. It is translated as CASLSGQHYGYTF.

The rearrangement uses TRBV25-1 and TRBJ1-4, with 7 bases matching TRBD1. The CDR3 loop spans 14 amino acids. Per germline, CDR1 MGHDK and CDR2 SYGVNS. The junction had 3 bases not matched to a gene; V was cut back by 4 bases and J by 4 bases. The CDR3 reads CASSGRDSNEKLFF. In nucleotides, the CDR3 is TGTGCCAGCAGTGGCCGGGACAGTAATGAAAAACTGTTTTTT. Based on the CDR3 plus reference TRBV25-1 and TRBJ1-4, the full variable domain is EADIYQTPRYLVIGTGKKITLECSQTMGHDKMYWYQQDPGMELHLIHYSYGVNSTEKGDLSSESTVSRIRTEHFPLTLESARPSHTSQYLCASSGRDSNEKLFFGSGTQLSVL.

The J gene is TRBJ2-7, the V gene TRBV6-1, with 8 bases aligning to TRBD2. The CDR3 spans 16 residues. Germline V CDR1 and CDR2: MNHNS, SASEGT. V lost 2 bases to trimming and J lost 2 bases; unmatched junction nucleotides: 8. CDR3 coding DNA: TGTGCCAGCAGTGAACCGTGGAGAGCGGGGGCCTACGAGCAGTACTTC. Amino acid sequence: CASSEPWRAGAYEQYF.

The chain couples TRBV6-5 to TRBJ2-7, with TRBD2 as a possible D gene (5 bases). The CDR3 covers 15 residues. V was shortened by 6 bases and J by 2 bases, with 17 bases between the two germline ends. Germline lookup yields CDR1 MNHEY and CDR2 SVGAGI. CDR3 in DNA: TGTGCCAGCAGCCACTCGCGGGCGGAACCCTACGAGCAGTACTTC. Amino acids: CASSHSRAEPYEQYF.

In its sample, this clone was seen a few times. The chain has TRBV30 and TRBJ1-2; 9 nucleotides match TRBD1. V lost 1 base, J lost 7 bases, and 10 bases stayed unmatched. Germline values: CDR1 GTSNPN, CDR2 SVGIG (reference sequence). This CDR3 comprises 15 residues. The CDR3 protein is CAWSEGDRDYGGYTF. CDR3 DNA sequence: TGTGCCTGGAGTGAGGGGGACAGGGATTATGGTGGCTACACCTTC.

CDR3 nucleotide sequence: TGCGCCAGCAGCATCCCGCTAGCAGGGGAAGAGACCCAGTACTTC. Translation: CASSIPLAGEETQYF. This sequence joins TRBV5-1 and TRBJ2-5, with D maybe TRBD1 (6 bases). This CDR3 comprises 15 residues. The V gene lost 4 bases and the J gene lost 3 bases, with 16 bases spanning the gap. Germline assignment: CDR1 SGHRS and CDR2 YFSETQ.

The V and J genes are TRBV6-5 and TRBJ1-1; D may be TRBD1 (5 bases). The V end was cut by 2 bases, the J end by 1 base, with 11 bases between. CDR3 length: 15 residues. Germline assignment: CDR1 MNHEY and CDR2 SVGAGI. The CDR3 bases are TGTGCCAGCAGTTACGGGTTCGGACAGAACACTGAAGCTTTCTTT. This translates into CASSYGFGQNTEAFF.

The chain uses TRBV10-2 and TRBJ1-2, with 9 bases identical to TRBD1. The CDR3 totals 16 residues. Losses at the gene ends were 5 bases for V and 7 bases for J; bases not matched to a gene: 14. CDR1 is WSHSY and CDR2 is SAAADI in the germline V gene. The CDR3 DNA reads as TGCGCCAGCAGTCACACACCGGGACAGGGACCGGGTGGCTACACCTTC. Protein: CASSHTPGQGPGGYTF.

The CDR3 spells CASSYEDEQYF. CDR3 nucleotide sequence: TGTGCCAGCAGTTATGAGGACGAGCAGTACTTC. This chain joins TRBV6-6 and TRBJ2-7; no reliable D call. This CDR3 has 11 residues. Germline CDR1 is MNHNY and CDR2 is SVGAGI (reference sequence). V was trimmed by 3 bases and J by 5 bases, leaving 5 bases between them.

The chain combines TRBV10-3 with TRBJ2-3, with 10 bases matching TRBD1. CDR1 and CDR2 (germline): ENHRY, SYGVKD. J was trimmed by 2 bases and V by 4 bases; bases with no gene match: 9. This CDR3 spans 17 amino acids. CDR3 loop: CAISGGQGTTYTDTQYF. DNA for the CDR3: TGTGCCATCAGTGGGGGACAGGGGACTACCTACACAGATACGCAGTATTTT.

This chain joins TRBV18 and TRBJ1-2; 8 bases map to TRBD1. The V and J ends lost 3 bases and 4 bases, in that order; junction bases with no gene match: 4. Germline CDR1 KGHSH, CDR2 LQKENI. The CDR3 sequence is 14 residues long. CDR3 bases: TGTGCCAGCTCACCCCAGGACAGGGTCTATGGCTACACCTTC. Protein: CASSPQDRVYGYTF.

The V gene is TRBV5-1, the J gene TRBJ2-5; D is possibly TRBD2 (6 bases). This CDR3 contains 13 residues. Trimming took off 2 bases at V and 3 bases at J, with 8 bases between the two ends. Germline values: CDR1 SGHRS, CDR2 YFSETQ. The CDR3: CASSFIAEETQYF. In DNA, the CDR3 is TGCGCCAGCAGCTTTATAGCGGAAGAGACCCAGTACTTC.

This chain links TRBV28 with TRBJ2-7, with 9 bases fitting TRBD1. Trimming took 8 bases from V and 3 from J; bases not matched to a gene: 11. The CDR3 has 15 residues. Per germline, CDR1 MDHEN and CDR2 SYDVKM. CDR3 DNA: TGTGCCAGCTCGAGTTCCGCGACAGGGGGCTACGAGCAGTACTTC. Translating it yields CASSSSATGGYEQYF.

The V and J genes are TRBV10-3 and TRBJ1-1, with TRBD1 matching 8 bases. There are 16 residues in the CDR3. CDR1 and CDR2 (germline): ENHRY, SYGVKD. With V trimmed by 4 bases and J by 4 bases, 11 bases remained unmatched. This chain's CDR3 is CAISGRLQGDSTEAFF. CDR3 nucleotides: TGTGCCATCAGTGGACGATTACAGGGGGACTCCACTGAAGCTTTCTTT.

This clone was seen just once. In the same sample, other DNA sequences code for this CDR3. V gene TRBV9 combines with J gene TRBJ1-2; D is possibly TRBD1 (6 bases). Germline-derived CDR1 and CDR2 are SGDLS and YYNGEE. Trimming cost V 5 bases and J 2 bases, with 10 bases left between them. The CDR3 sequence is 13 residues long. The CDR3 spells CASSPDRNYGYTF. CDR3 sequence (DNA): TGTGCCAGCAGTCCCGACAGGAACTATGGCTACACCTTC.

This chain joins TRBV5-1 and TRBJ2-2; TRBD1 agrees at 8 bases. V lost 4 bases to trimming and J lost 2 bases; unmatched junction nucleotides: 10. The germline CDR1 and CDR2 sequences are SGHRS and YFSETQ. The CDR3 is made up of 17 amino acids. The CDR3, as DNA: TGCGCCAGCAGCGATGGACAGGGAGTGGGAAACACCGGGGAGCTGTTTTTT. Its translation: CASSDGQGVGNTGELFF. Full variable domain (missing parts from reference TRBV5-1 and TRBJ2-2): KAGVTQTPRYLIKTRGQQVTLSCSPISGHRSVSWYQQTPGQGLQFLFEYFSETQRNKGNFPGRFSGRQFSNSRSEMNVSTLELGDSALYLCASSDGQGVGNTGELFFGEGSRLTVL.

This clone was counted only a few times. V gene TRBV20-1 combines with J gene TRBJ2-1; the match to TRBD2 covers 10 bases. Unmatched junction bases numbered 4, after V lost 3 bases and J lost 5 bases. Germline assignment: CDR1 DFQATT and CDR2 SNEGSKA (reference sequence). This CDR3 is built from 14 residues. The CDR3 nucleotides read TGCAGTGCTAGTCGGACTAGCGGAAACAATGAGCAGTTCTTC. Residues: CSASRTSGNNEQFF.

This clone was observed a few times. The J gene is TRBJ1-6, the V gene TRBV7-2, with D tentatively TRBD1 (5 bases). CDR1 is SGHTA, CDR2 FQGNSA, per germline. The length of the CDR3 is 15 residues. Trimming removed 6 bases at V and 5 bases at J, with 14 bases between. DNA of the CDR3: TGTGCCAGCAGACTCCGGGGAGGGGATAATTCACCCCTCCACTTT. Translating it yields CASRLRGGDNSPLHF.

This chain uses TRBV9 with TRBJ2-1, with 7 bases that match TRBD2. After removal of 0 bases from V and 4 bases from J, the junction contained 4 bases not matched to a gene. The CDR3 sequence is 15 residues long. CDR1 is SGDLS and CDR2 is YYNGEE in the germline V gene. DNA for the CDR3: TGTGCCAGCAGCGTAGCGGGGGGACCTTACAATGAGCAGTTCTTC. Its protein product is CASSVAGGPYNEQFF. The full variable domain, completed using reference TRBV9 and TRBJ2-1, is DSGVTQTPKHLITATGQRVTLRCSPRSGDLSVYWYQQSLDQGLQFLIQYYNGEERAKGNILERFSAQQFPDLHSELNLSSLELGDSALYFCASSVAGGPYNEQFFGPGTRLTVL.